This T cell receptor beta chain was captured by sequencing in a study of cytomegalovirus exposure and HLA in healthy donors. Study outcomes and limitations: TCR beta chains numbering 164 were designated cytomegalovirus-associated. Most TCR sequences were uncommon, yet certain public TCRs appeared in many donors.

13 Jbeta primers and 60 Vbeta primers were used for the PCR. Measured with immunoSEQ multiplex PCR; TCRdb has only the in-frame clones, and not every one. In all, the sample yields 200,000 to 250,000 clones. With regard to this clone: Its specificity is unknown.

The CDR3 spans 15 residues. After removal of 5 bases from V and 4 bases from J, the junction contained 8 bases not matched to a gene. In germline, CDR1 is MNHEY, CDR2 SMNVEV (reference sequence). The sequenced sample consisted of PBMCs. The clonotype comes from a girl between 2 and 10 years old in good health and CMV-seropositive. The chain couples TRBV27 to TRBJ2-1; 7 bases line up with TRBD2. DNA for the CDR3: TGTGCCAGCAGTGGACTAGTAGGGTTTTACAATGAGCAGTTCTTC. It specifies CASSGLVGFYNEQFF.